Included here is one TCR beta chain sequence, with context. As to treatment: some 19 received Ad26.COV2.S at low or high dose, single or two shots; 5 received placebo; per-sample allocation not given. Sampling was performed 63 days after the first vaccine or placebo injection. This sample is drawn from a study of Ad26.COV2.S vaccination and SARS-CoV-2 variants. Study-level background: Recipients of Ad26.COV2.S got it intramuscularly, once or twice 56 days apart.

This CDR3 has 14 amino acids. Losses at the gene ends were 5 bases for V and 3 bases for J; bases not matched to a gene: 1. Looked up from germline, CDR1 is LGHNA and CDR2 is YSLEER. The protocol was immunoSEQ multiplex PCR, while the TCRdb copy is restricted to in-frame clones and leaves out a portion. This table holds about 350,000 clones, around 89% found once. This receptor was taken from a person aged 18 to 59 who received the Ad26.COV2.S COVID-19 vaccine or a placebo. This sample comprised peripheral blood, obtained in a trial of Ad26.COV2.S vaccine versus placebo. V gene TRBV4-3 combines with J gene TRBJ1-3, with 10 bases matching TRBD1. The CDR3: CASSRTGGGNTIYF. In nucleotides, the CDR3 is TGCGCCAGCAGCAGGACAGGGGGTGGAAACACCATATATTTT.